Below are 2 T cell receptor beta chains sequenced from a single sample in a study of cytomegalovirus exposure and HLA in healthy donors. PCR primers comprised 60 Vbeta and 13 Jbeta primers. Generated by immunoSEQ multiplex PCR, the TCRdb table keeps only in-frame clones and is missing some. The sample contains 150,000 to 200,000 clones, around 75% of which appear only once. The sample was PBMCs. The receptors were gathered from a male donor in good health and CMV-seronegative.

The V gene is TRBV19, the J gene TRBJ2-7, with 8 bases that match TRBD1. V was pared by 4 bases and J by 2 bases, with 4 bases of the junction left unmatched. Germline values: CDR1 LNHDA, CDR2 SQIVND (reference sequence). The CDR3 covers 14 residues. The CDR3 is CASSRETGAYEQYF. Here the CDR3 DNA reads TGTGCCAGTAGTAGGGAGACAGGGGCCTACGAGCAGTACTTC.

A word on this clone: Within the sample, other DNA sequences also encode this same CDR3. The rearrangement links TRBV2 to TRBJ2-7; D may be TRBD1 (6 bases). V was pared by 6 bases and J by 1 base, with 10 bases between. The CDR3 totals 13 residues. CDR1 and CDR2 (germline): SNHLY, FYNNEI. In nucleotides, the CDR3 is TGTGCCAGCAGGAGGACAGCGTCCTACGAGCAGTACTTC. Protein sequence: CASRRTASYEQYF.